Below, 17 T cell receptor beta chains from the same sample are listed, as sequenced in a study of CD8 T cells in Susac syndrome. RNA, at roughly 0.5 to 1 ug, was reverse transcribed with random hexamers. TCRdb fed the immunoSEQ multiplex PCR reads into MiXCR, producing one record per CDR3 protein. Found here are about 160,000 distinct CDR3 sequences, approximately 94% of them singletons; the top ten hold roughly 0.1%. The sequenced sample was CD4+ T cells from PBMCs. The source of these receptors is a human donor with multiple sclerosis.

This rearrangement joins TRBV20-1 to TRBJ2-7, with D tentatively TRBD2 (6 bases). V dropped 5 bases and J dropped 3 bases, with 17 bases sitting between them. The CDR3 extends over 14 amino acids. Germline V gene data show CDR1 as DFQATT and CDR2 as SNEGSKA (reference sequence). The CDR3 reads CSAELPGSNYEQYF. DNA of the CDR3: TGCAGTGCTGAGCTCCCCGGGAGTAACTACGAGCAGTACTTC.

This sequence joins TRBV7-9 and TRBJ1-2, with TRBD1 identical over 10 bases. V lost 4 bases and J lost 1; bases outside the gene matches: 3. The CDR3 loop spans 15 amino acids. CDR1 is SEHNR and CDR2 is FQNEAQ in the germline V gene (reference sequence). The CDR3 reads CASSSGQGLNYGYTF. DNA for the CDR3: TGTGCCAGCAGCTCGGGACAGGGGCTTAACTATGGCTACACCTTC.

This chain uses TRBV2 with TRBJ2-3; no reliable D call. V dropped 8 bases and J dropped 2 bases, with 8 bases sitting between them. The germline V gene has CDR1 SNHLY and CDR2 FYNNEI. The CDR3 contains 12 residues. CDR3: CASGQDTDTQYF. The DNA for the CDR3 is TGTGCCAGCGGGCAGGACACAGATACGCAGTATTTT.

The chain joins TRBV7-3 to TRBJ2-1; D is unresolved. The CDR3 runs 11 residues. Germline CDR1 SGHTA, CDR2 FQGTGA. Trimming removed 5 bases from V and 9 bases from J, with 8 bases in between. In DNA form, the CDR3 reads TGTGCCAGCAGCCTAAAGGGTGAGCAGTTCTTC. Residues: CASSLKGEQFF.

The chain joins TRBV29-1 to TRBJ2-3; unclear D gene. There are 11 residues in the CDR3. Germline V gene lookup returns CDR1 SQVTM and CDR2 ANQGSEA. Trimming took off 7 bases at V and 6 bases at J, with 11 bases between the two ends. The CDR3 DNA follows: TGCAGCGGTTTGCGCATGGATACGCAGTATTTT. Translating gives CSGLRMDTQYF.

The chain joins TRBV5-6 to TRBJ2-7; TRBD2 is a possible D gene (7 bases). CDR1 SGHDT and CDR2 YYEEEE come from the germline V gene. Trimming shortened V by 0 bases and J by 5 bases, and 18 bases separated the two germline ends. The CDR3 has 16 amino acids. This CDR3 is CASSLAYTREGDEQYF. CDR3 sequence (DNA): TGTGCCAGCAGCTTGGCTTATACGAGGGAGGGGGACGAGCAGTACTTC.

The rearrangement links TRBV20-1 to TRBJ2-5; D perhaps matches TRBD2 (5 bases). The CDR3 contains 14 residues. V shed 0 bases and J shed 2 bases, with 10 bases lying between them. Germline CDR1 is DFQATT and CDR2 is SNEGSKA (reference sequence). The CDR3 DNA is TGCAGTGCTAGAGACCCCCGGGATCAAGAGACCCAGTACTTC. This encodes CSARDPRDQETQYF.

This rearrangement joins TRBV7-2 to TRBJ1-5; D is perhaps TRBD1 (5 bases). This CDR3 region has 15 residues. V was pared by 0 bases and J by 3 bases, with 9 bases between. Germline CDR1 reads SGHTA; CDR2 reads FQGNSA. The CDR3 nucleotides are TGTGCCAGCAGCTTAGCAGGCAGGGCCAATCAGCCCCAGCATTTT. As protein: CASSLAGRANQPQHF.

The gene calls are TRBV11-3 and TRBJ2-2; 10 bases line up with TRBD2. Trimming cost V 3 bases and J 7 bases; bases outside gene matches: 5. The germline gives CDR1 SGHNT, CDR2 YENEEA. The length of the CDR3 is 15 residues. CDR3 protein: CASSFSGRGSGELFF. The CDR3 nucleotides are TGTGCCAGCAGCTTCAGCGGGAGGGGAAGCGGGGAGCTGTTTTTT.

The chain employs TRBV9 and TRBJ1-5; D gene ambiguous. Germline values: CDR1 SGDLS, CDR2 YYNGEE. There are 14 residues in the CDR3. Trimming took 0 bases from V and 7 from J, leaving 11 bases between them. Here the CDR3 DNA reads TGTGCCAGCAGCGTAGGGTCGGGTGAACAGCCCCAGCATTTT. This gives the protein CASSVGSGEQPQHF.

This sequence joins TRBV3-1 and TRBJ2-2, with D possibly matching TRBD2 (6 bases). CDR3 length equals 14 residues. The V end lost 3 bases, the J end lost 1 base, and 6 bases lay between the germline ends. Germline loops: CDR1 LGHDT, CDR2 YNNKEL (reference sequence). The CDR3 loop reads CASSQGGNTGELFF. The CDR3 DNA is TGTGCCAGCAGCCAGGGGGGGAACACCGGGGAGCTGTTTTTT.

V gene TRBV11-2 combines with J gene TRBJ2-7; the match to TRBD2 covers 7 bases. Germline CDR1 SGHAT, CDR2 FQNNGV. V shed 2 bases, J shed 4 bases, and the junction held 2 bases outside the gene matches. CDR3 length: 13 amino acids. The CDR3 DNA is TGTGCCAGCAGCTTAATTAGCGGGTACGAGCAGTACTTC. This translates into CASSLISGYEQYF. The full variable domain, completed using reference TRBV11-2 and TRBJ2-7, is EAGVAQSPRYKIIEKRQSVAFWCNPISGHATLYWYQQILGQGPKLLIQFQNNGVVDDSQLPKDRFSAERLKGVDSTLKIQPAKLEDSAVYLCASSLISGYEQYFGPGTRLTVT.

CDR3 loop: CASSSLREISSGNTIYF. CDR3 bases: TGTGCCAGCAGCTCCCTCCGGGAGATTTCCTCTGGAAACACCATATATTTT. V and J are TRBV11-2 and TRBJ1-3; D gene uncertain. Trimming cost V 4 bases and J 0 bases, with 16 bases left between them. The CDR3 runs to 17 residues. Germline lookup yields CDR1 SGHAT and CDR2 FQNNGV. The whole variable domain, remainder taken from reference TRBV11-2 and TRBJ1-3, is EAGVAQSPRYKIIEKRQSVAFWCNPISGHATLYWYQQILGQGPKLLIQFQNNGVVDDSQLPKDRFSAERLKGVDSTLKIQPAKLEDSAVYLCASSSLREISSGNTIYFGEGSWLTVV.

The CDR3 here is CASSFPGQDDGYTF. CDR3 coding DNA: TGTGCCAGCAGCTTCCCGGGACAGGACGATGGCTACACCTTC. The V gene is TRBV7-9, the J gene TRBJ1-2; 8 nucleotides line up with TRBD1. The CDR3 length is 14 residues. CDR1 is SEHNR and CDR2 is FQNEAQ in the germline V gene (reference sequence). The V gene end was trimmed by 3 bases and the J gene end by 6 bases; junction bases not matched to a gene: 6.

The chain is built from TRBV28 and TRBJ2-7, with 10 bases aligning to TRBD1. The germline V gene encodes CDR1 MDHEN and CDR2 SYDVKM. V lost 5 bases to trimming and J lost 4 bases; unmatched junction nucleotides: 8. The CDR3 length is 15 residues. The CDR3: CASSPSGQGKYEQYF. The DNA for the CDR3 is TGTGCCAGCAGTCCCTCGGGACAGGGGAAGTACGAGCAGTACTTC.

The chain recombines TRBV24-1 with TRBJ1-1; 8 bases agree with TRBD1. Germline V CDR1 and CDR2: KGHDR, SFDVKD. The J segment lost 1 base and the V segment lost 4 bases, leaving 4 bases of the junction unmatched. The CDR3 is made up of 15 amino acids. DNA of the CDR3: TGTGCCACCAGTGACGGGACAGGTAGGAACACTGAAGCTTTCTTT. Translating it yields CATSDGTGRNTEAFF.

The genes are TRBV29-1 and TRBJ1-5, with D unclear. The V and J ends lost 6 bases and 5 bases respectively, with 11 bases between them. CDR3 length equals 12 residues. The germline gives CDR1 SQVTM, CDR2 ANQGSEA. The CDR3 is CSVRLADQPQHF. For the CDR3, the DNA is TGCAGCGTCCGACTGGCGGATCAGCCCCAGCATTTT.